This T cell receptor (beta chain) was documented in a study of T cell responses to AZD1222 COVID-19 vaccine. Notes on the study in general: The reported proportion of spike-specific TCRs targeting unmutated variant regions was nearly half. Vaccination with two AZD1222 doses was followed by a rise in Spike-specific TCR breadth and depth.

This CDR3 spans 16 amino acids. With 6 bases clipped from V and 9 bases from J, the junction kept 16 bases outside the gene matches. Germline V gives CDR1 MNHEY, CDR2 SMNVEV (reference sequence). Profiling relied on immunoSEQ multiplex PCR, and the TCRdb table lists in-frame clones only, not all of them. The sample holds 90,000 to 120,000 clones, 87% seen once. A remark on this clone: Its antigen is not identified.

This chain joins TRBV27 and TRBJ1-5, with TRBD1 identical over 8 bases. The starting material was peripheral blood, obtained 28 days after the second AZD1222 dose. The TCR comes from an adult who received the AZD1222 COVID-19 vaccine. CDR3 sequence: CASRAPGQVAQGPQHF. The CDR3 bases are TGTGCCAGCAGGGCTCCGGGACAGGTCGCCCAGGGGCCCCAGCATTTT.